Following are 30 T cell receptor beta chains from one sample sequenced in a study of shared clonotypes between healthy human individuals. Profiled with immunoSEQ multiplex PCR; TCRdb holds only in-frame clones, not every one. Seen here are around 2.1 million clones, about 93% observed once, and the top ten hold about 1.8%. Naive CD8 cells were CD45RO-negative, positively selected for CCR7, excluding terminally differentiated effector memory CD45RA+ cells. The sequencing sample was made of naive CD8+ T cells from PBMCs. The receptors originated from a man in his late teens or twenties in good health. Some clones in this sample may be carry-over from other donors' samples.

In this sample, this clone turned up a few times. Other nucleotide sequences in the sample specify the same CDR3. This chain connects TRBV2 to TRBJ1-1; unclear D gene. V dropped 3 bases and J dropped 8 bases, with 4 bases sitting between them. The CDR3 contains 10 residues. Per the germline V gene, CDR1 is SNHLY and CDR2 is FYNNEI. CDR3 sequence: CASSDREAFF. The CDR3 DNA sequence: TGTGCCAGCAGTGACAGGGAAGCTTTCTTT.

This clone was recorded only once. This rearrangement joins TRBV5-8 to TRBJ1-2, with 7 bases lining up with TRBD1. The V gene end was trimmed by 4 bases and the J gene end by 4 bases; junction bases not matched to a gene: 7. Germline CDR1 is SGHTS and CDR2 is YDEGEE. This CDR3 region has 14 residues. For the CDR3, the DNA is TGTGCCAGCAGCCGCCCGGACAGGAGCTATGGCTACACCTTC. Protein sequence: CASSRPDRSYGYTF.

The genes are TRBV7-9 and TRBJ2-2; no clear D. V lost 6 bases, J lost 2 bases, and 10 bases lay in between. The germline V gene encodes CDR1 SEHNR and CDR2 FQNEAQ (reference sequence). The CDR3 extends over 14 amino acids. CDR3 region: CASSYGPNTGELFF. The CDR3, as DNA: TGTGCCAGCAGTTACGGTCCTAACACCGGGGAGCTGTTTTTT.

V usage is TRBV4-3 and J usage is TRBJ1-1, with D maybe TRBD1 (5 bases). The germline V and J ends were trimmed by 4 bases and 3 bases, with 12 bases remaining between them. CDR1 LGHNA and CDR2 YSLEER come from the germline V gene. The CDR3 covers 14 residues. CDR3 DNA: TGCGCCAGCAGCCCCACCACAGGTTACACTGAAGCTTTCTTT. Amino acids: CASSPTTGYTEAFF.

The chain recombines TRBV10-3 with TRBJ1-1; D is possibly TRBD1 (6 bases). The V gene's germline CDR1 is ENHRY and CDR2 SYGVKD. CDR3 length: 13 amino acids. The CDR3 loop is CAHRAGSNVEAFF. CDR3 sequence (DNA): TGTGCTCACAGGGCAGGGTCCAATGTTGAAGCTTTCTTT.

J is TRBJ1-2 and V is TRBV28, with D tentatively TRBD1 (5 bases). V lost 5 bases, J lost 4 bases, and 14 bases lay in between. The CDR3 sequence is 14 residues long. Germline V gene sequence: CDR1 MDHEN, CDR2 SYDVKM. CDR3 loop: CASSTLTDSYGYTF. As DNA, the CDR3 is TGTGCCAGCAGTACCCTGACAGATTCCTATGGCTACACCTTC.

This chain joins TRBV10-1 and TRBJ1-3; no definite D call. The CDR3 is made up of 14 amino acids. The ends were cut back, 9 bases at V and 4 bases at J, with 16 bases in the middle. The germline gives CDR1 WNHNN, CDR2 SYGVQD (reference sequence). CDR3: CARPAGICGNTIYF. As DNA, the CDR3 is TGCGCCAGACCGGCGGGAATTTGCGGAAACACCATATATTTT.

On this clone: The sample contains more than one DNA sequence encoding this CDR3. The J gene is TRBJ2-1, the V gene TRBV15, with 8 bases lining up with TRBD2. CDR3 length: 15 residues. Trimming removed 1 base from V and 3 bases from J; junction bases left unmatched: 2. Germline V CDR1 and CDR2: LNHNV, YYDKDF (reference sequence). The CDR3 reads CATSRGTSGYNEQFF. CDR3 nucleotides: TGTGCCACCAGCAGAGGCACTAGCGGCTACAATGAGCAGTTCTTC.

Note on this clone: This specimen includes other DNA sequences encoding the same CDR3. The chain recombines TRBV5-4 with TRBJ2-7; D gene ambiguous. CDR1 and CDR2 from the germline V gene are SGHNT and YYREEE (reference sequence). V was shortened by 2 bases and J by 2 bases, with 8 bases between the two germline ends. The CDR3 totals 13 residues. Here the CDR3 DNA reads TGTGCCAGCAGCTTTGGCGGTACCTACGAGCAGTACTTC. This encodes CASSFGGTYEQYF.

Written as DNA, the CDR3 is TGTGCCAGCAGTCTAAACCCCACAGATGAGCAGTTCTTC. Amino acids: CASSLNPTDEQFF. This chain links TRBV7-3 with TRBJ2-1; no firm D call. The V end was cut by 6 bases, the J end by 8 bases, with 14 bases between. This CDR3 has 13 amino acids. Germline CDR1 is SGHTA and CDR2 is FQGTGA.

The V and J genes are TRBV30 and TRBJ2-1, with a tentative D call TRBD1 (6 bases). V was clipped by 3 bases and J by 9 bases, with 6 bases between them. Germline-derived CDR1 and CDR2 are GTSNPN and SVGIG (reference sequence). The CDR3 has 10 amino acids. CDR3 amino acids: CAWRDSEQFF. DNA for the CDR3: TGTGCCTGGAGGGACAGTGAGCAGTTCTTC. Based on the CDR3 plus reference TRBV30 and TRBJ2-1, the full variable domain is SQTIHQWPATLVQPVGSPLSLECTVEGTSNPNLYWYRQAAGRGLQLLFYSVGIGQISSEVPQNLSASRPQDRQFILSSKKLLLSDSGFYLCAWRDSEQFFGPGTRLTVL.

The chain couples TRBV6-6 to TRBJ2-1; D uncertain. The CDR3 has 15 amino acids. Per germline, CDR1 MNHNY and CDR2 SVGAGI (reference sequence). V lost 6 bases to trimming and J lost 1 base, with 13 bases between them. CDR3 DNA sequence: TGTGCCAGCAGCACCGACGGTAATTCCTACAATGAGCAGTTCTTC. This codes for CASSTDGNSYNEQFF.

The V gene is TRBV5-6, the J gene TRBJ1-2; 12 positions agree with TRBD1. The CDR3 has 15 residues. Germline lookup yields CDR1 SGHDT and CDR2 YYEEEE. The trim removed 4 bases at V and 4 bases at J, leaving 5 bases unmatched. CDR3 in amino acids: CASSTGTGGVYGYTF. The CDR3 DNA reads TGTGCCAGCAGCACCGGGACAGGGGGCGTCTATGGCTACACCTTC.

On this clone itself: This sample also contains other DNA sequences that code for the same CDR3. The rearrangement joins TRBV28 to TRBJ1-1; TRBD1 is a possible D gene (5 bases). V was clipped by 5 bases and J by 5 bases, with 6 bases between them. Germline lookup yields CDR1 MDHEN and CDR2 SYDVKM. CDR3 length: 11 amino acids. This CDR3 reads CASSRGTEAFF. The CDR3 DNA reads TGTGCCAGCAGTCGGGGGACTGAAGCTTTCTTT.

This clone was seen a single time. The chain recombines TRBV7-2 with TRBJ2-2; D remains ambiguous. CDR1 is SGHTA, CDR2 FQGNSA, per germline. Deletions cut 3 bases from V and 3 bases from J, with 14 bases between. The CDR3 runs to 16 residues. CDR3 amino acids: CASSFLFLPYTGELFF. The CDR3 nucleotides are TGTGCCAGCAGCTTTCTATTCCTACCGTACACCGGGGAGCTGTTTTTT.

J is TRBJ2-7 and V is TRBV27, with TRBD1 matching over 9 bases. CDR3 size: 16 residues. The J segment lost 5 bases and the V segment lost 3 bases, leaving 11 bases of the junction unmatched. CDR1 is MNHEY, CDR2 SMNVEV, per germline (reference sequence). CDR3 sequence: CASSFLRGQGIHEQYF. Here the CDR3 DNA reads TGTGCCAGCAGTTTCCTCAGGGGACAGGGAATCCACGAGCAGTACTTC.

Points on this clone: A read error may produce the germline difference seen at one junction end. The rearrangement uses TRBV27 and TRBJ2-5; maybe TRBD1 (6 bases). Germline V lookup: CDR1 MNHEY, CDR2 SMNVEV (reference sequence). The CDR3 contains 14 residues. CDR3 bases: TGTGCCAGCGGTTTTAGGACAGCACAAGAGACCCAGTACTTC. The encoded protein is CASGFRTAQETQYF.

The gene calls are TRBV11-3 and TRBJ2-7, with D perhaps matching TRBD1 (5 bases). Deletions cut 4 bases from V and 2 bases from J, with 18 bases between. The V gene's germline CDR1 is SGHNT and CDR2 YENEEA. This CDR3 is 16 amino acids long. The CDR3 DNA follows: TGTGCCAGCAGCTCCCGAAATACGACAGCCCCCTACGAGCAGTACTTC. This gives the protein CASSSRNTTAPYEQYF. The full variable domain, completed using reference TRBV11-3 and TRBJ2-7, is EAGVVQSPRYKIIEKKQPVAFWCNPISGHNTLYWYLQNLGQGPELLIRYENEEAVDDSQLPKDRFSAERLKGVDSTLKIQPAELGDSAVYLCASSSRNTTAPYEQYFGPGTRLTVT.

The chain joins TRBV7-9 to TRBJ2-2; D is undetermined. The CDR3 sequence is 15 residues long. V was trimmed by 5 bases and J by 3 bases, leaving 13 bases between them. Germline CDR1 is SEHNR and CDR2 is FQNEAQ (reference sequence). CDR3 sequence (DNA): TGTGCCAGCAGCACACGAGAGATTTACACCGGGGAGCTGTTTTTT. Encoded protein: CASSTREIYTGELFF.

Worth noting for this clone: This sample includes further DNA sequences coding for the same CDR3. The rearrangement joins TRBV11-2 to TRBJ2-7; D possibly corresponds to TRBD2 (5 bases). The V end lost 0 bases, the J end lost 3 bases, and 6 bases lay between the germline ends. CDR1 is SGHAT and CDR2 is FQNNGV in the germline V gene. This CDR3 region has 13 residues. The CDR3 here is CASSLDRDYEQYF. The CDR3 DNA sequence: TGTGCCAGCAGCTTAGACCGGGACTACGAGCAGTACTTC.

With respect to this clone: This specimen includes other DNA sequences encoding the same CDR3. The chain is built from TRBV7-9 and TRBJ1-2; D is unclear. Per the germline V gene, CDR1 is SEHNR and CDR2 is FQNEAQ (reference sequence). Trimming left V 0 bases short and J 2 bases short, with 7 bases between. The CDR3 covers 14 residues. The CDR3 is CASSLAGPNYGYTF. The CDR3 DNA sequence: TGTGCCAGCAGCTTAGCGGGTCCGAACTATGGCTACACCTTC. Complete variable domain (other parts from reference TRBV7-9 and TRBJ1-2): DTGVSQNPRHKITKRGQNVTFRCDPISEHNRLYWYRQTLGQGPEFLTYFQNEAQLEKSRLLSDRFSAERPKGSFSTLEIQRTEQGDSAMYLCASSLAGPNYGYTFGSGTRLTVV.

DNA for the CDR3: TGTGCCAGCACCCCAGGGGTCGCAGGGGACGATGAGCAGTTCTTC. It yields the protein CASTPGVAGDDEQFF. The chain employs TRBV27 and TRBJ2-1; tentatively, D is TRBD1 (6 bases). V lost 7 bases, J lost 8 bases, and 21 bases lay in between. Germline CDR1 is MNHEY and CDR2 is SMNVEV (reference sequence). The CDR3 spans 15 residues.

This clone was recorded once. V usage is TRBV28 and J usage is TRBJ2-7; either TRBD1 or TRBD2 may fit D (5 bases each). V lost 4 bases, J lost 0 bases, and 22 bases lay in between. This CDR3 spans 18 amino acids. Germline V CDR1 and CDR2: MDHEN, SYDVKM. The CDR3 DNA reads TGTGCCAGCAGTTCGATTAGGGCTTCGACGGGACCCTCCTACGAGCAGTACTTC. It specifies CASSSIRASTGPSYEQYF.

J is TRBJ2-7 and V is TRBV7-9; weak D call: TRBD2 (6 bases). Germline CDR1 and CDR2: SEHNR and FQNEAQ (reference sequence). V was trimmed by 5 bases and J by 7 bases, leaving 15 bases between them. The CDR3 extends over 13 amino acids. CDR3 sequence (DNA): TGTGCCAGCAGCCCCCCGTCGGGGGTGGAGCAGTACTTC. Translated: CASSPPSGVEQYF.

CDR3 residues: CASSQGMGGYEQYF. For the CDR3, the DNA is TGTGCCAGCAGCCAAGGAATGGGGGGATACGAGCAGTACTTC. The chain combines TRBV4-2 with TRBJ2-7; D is possibly TRBD2 (6 bases). This CDR3 has 14 residues. Deletions cut 1 base from V and 4 bases from J, with 11 bases between. The germline CDR1 and CDR2 sequences are LGHNA and YNFKEQ.

The gene calls are TRBV28 and TRBJ2-1; a possible D gene is TRBD1 (5 bases). V gave up 2 bases and J gave up 12 bases, with 14 bases separating them. Germline V gives CDR1 MDHEN, CDR2 SYDVKM. The length of the CDR3 is 13 residues. The CDR3 nucleotides read TGTGCCAGCAGTTTACCAGGGTACAACGGGCAGTTCTTC. Amino acid sequence: CASSLPGYNGQFF.

This chain connects TRBV7-9 to TRBJ2-1; D gene unclear. Trimming cost V 2 bases and J 10 bases, with 9 bases left between them. The germline V gene encodes CDR1 SEHNR and CDR2 FQNEAQ (reference sequence). This CDR3 has 12 residues. CDR3: CASSLPIGEQFF. The DNA for the CDR3 is TGTGCCAGCAGCTTACCTATTGGGGAGCAGTTCTTC.

This sequence joins TRBV19 and TRBJ1-1, with 7 bases matching TRBD1. Germline V gene sequence: CDR1 LNHDA, CDR2 SQIVND (reference sequence). The CDR3 totals 13 residues. Trimming took 5 bases from V and 8 from J; bases not matched to a gene: 8. DNA of the CDR3: TGTGCCAGTAGTGAGAACCGGGACAGCGAAGCTTTCTTT. Protein: CASSENRDSEAFF.

The V call is TRBV4-1, the J call TRBJ1-4; D unclear. CDR3 length: 13 amino acids. Trimming took off 1 base at V and 8 bases at J, with 8 bases between the two ends. The V gene's germline CDR1 is MGHRA and CDR2 YSYEKL. DNA for the CDR3: TGCGCCAGCAGCCAAGTATTCGAGGAAAAACTGTTTTTT. Its protein product is CASSQVFEEKLFF.

The rearrangement links TRBV5-5 to TRBJ1-2; 7 bases map to TRBD1. Per the germline V gene, CDR1 is SGHKS and CDR2 is YYEKEE (reference sequence). J gave up 4 bases and V 1 base, and 7 bases lay outside the gene matches. This CDR3 spans 15 amino acids. The CDR3 DNA sequence: TGTGCCAGCAGCTTGCGGGACAGCCCTTTCTATGGCTACACCTTC. Residues: CASSLRDSPFYGYTF.